Listed below are T cell receptor beta chains from one sample, sequenced in a study of T-cell memory formation after mild COVID-19. Via MiXCR, TCRdb re-called the 5' RACE reads, giving one row per CDR3 protein. The sample records some 150,000 distinct CDR3 sequences, 11% to 15% being singletons. Sequencing input: PBMCs or a T cell subset sorted from them (not recorded which). All receptors come from an adult woman who had mild COVID-19 (a few samples of this study predate the infection). Cell type and time point are not known. Both conserved end residues are part of each CDR3. The D gene is left open where the match is weak. Clone size appears in some rows only: once, few, many, or a class for an expanded clone.

cdr3_nt	cdr3_aa	v_call	j_call	d_call	clone_size
TGTGCCAGCGGAGTTCATGTGAATGAGCAGTTCTTC	CASGVHVNEQFF	TRBV25-1	TRBJ2-1	.	few
TGCGCCAGCAGCTACCTACAGGGAAATGAAGCTTTCTTT	CASSYLQGNEAFF	TRBV5-1	TRBJ1-1	.	.
TGCGCCAGCAGCTTACTAGCGGGGGCGGATACGCAGTATTTT	CASSLLAGADTQYF	TRBV5-1	TRBJ2-3	TRBD2	.
TGCGCCAGCAGTGACATCTCCCCTGCGGATGAGCAGTTCTTC	CASSDISPADEQFF	TRBV5-1	TRBJ2-1	.	few
TGCAGTGCTAGAGATTCCGGCGGGGGAAGCTCCTACAATGAGCAGTTCTTC	CSARDSGGGSSYNEQFF	TRBV20-1	TRBJ2-1	TRBD2	.
TGTGCCAGCAGTGGGACAACAGCGGGACAAAACATTCAGTACTTC	CASSGTTAGQNIQYF	TRBV6-2/TRBV6-3	TRBJ2-4	.	.
TGCGCCAGCAGCCAAGGCGGGGCGCAGAGCACTGAAGCTTTCTTT	CASSQGGAQSTEAFF	TRBV4-1	TRBJ1-1	.	many
TGTGCCAGCAGTGAGGGACTAGCGGGTCAAGAGACCCAGTACTTC	CASSEGLAGQETQYF	TRBV6-4	TRBJ2-5	TRBD2	few
TGTGCCAGCAGCCAGATGGAGACCCAGTACTTC	CASSQMETQYF	TRBV12-3/TRBV12-4	TRBJ2-5	.	.
TGTGCCAGCAGCAGGGTAGTGCCCTACAATGAGCAGTTCTTC	CASSRVVPYNEQFF	TRBV7-9	TRBJ2-1	.	few
TGTGCCAGCAGCGTGGGCCTAGCGGGGGCTTACAATGAGCAGTTCTTC	CASSVGLAGAYNEQFF	TRBV9	TRBJ2-1	TRBD2	.
TGTGCCAGTAGTTGGTTGCTACTAGCGGGAGGTACGAACACCGGGGAGCTGTTTTTT	CASSWLLLAGGTNTGELFF	TRBV19	TRBJ2-2	TRBD2	.
TGTGCCAGCAGTGAAGCTATGATTTTGGGCACAGATACGCAGTATTTT	CASSEAMILGTDTQYF	TRBV2	TRBJ2-3	.	.
TGTGCCAGCAGTCCCCTTGGGGATGACAATGAGCAGTTCTTC	CASSPLGDDNEQFF	TRBV12-3/TRBV12-4	TRBJ2-1	.	few
TGCAGCGCGGGACTAGCGGGGTATGAGCAGTTCTTC	CSAGLAGYEQFF	TRBV29-1	TRBJ2-1	TRBD2	many
TGTGCCAGCAGTTACGAGGTGAGGGGAGTCGGGGAGACCCAGTACTTC	CASSYEVRGVGETQYF	TRBV12-3/TRBV12-4	TRBJ2-5	.	few
TGTGCCAGCAGCCCGGGGGCAGGGCCCTACGAGCAGTACTTC	CASSPGAGPYEQYF	TRBV12-3/TRBV12-4	TRBJ2-7	.	.
TGTGCCAGCAGCTCCAGTAATACGATCTACGAGCAGTACTTC	CASSSSNTIYEQYF	TRBV5-5	TRBJ2-7	.	few
TGCAGTGCTAGAGGGGGCCAACTTCTCTACGAGCAGTACTTC	CSARGGQLLYEQYF	TRBV20-1	TRBJ2-7	.	.
TGTGCCAGCTATCGTCAGGGGGACAGAAACTATGGCTACACCTTC	CASYRQGDRNYGYTF	TRBV12-3/TRBV12-4	TRBJ1-2	TRBD1	many
TGTGCCAGCAGCTTATGGACAGGGACTTATAGCAATCAGCCCCAGCATTTT	CASSLWTGTYSNQPQHF	TRBV7-8	TRBJ1-5	TRBD1	many
TGTGCCAGCAGTGAATCCTTGGACGGGCTCTACGAGCAGTACTTC	CASSESLDGLYEQYF	TRBV25-1	TRBJ2-7	.	.
TGCGCCAGCAGCTGGACAGGGACGAACACTGAAGCTTTCTTT	CASSWTGTNTEAFF	TRBV5-1	TRBJ1-1	TRBD1	.